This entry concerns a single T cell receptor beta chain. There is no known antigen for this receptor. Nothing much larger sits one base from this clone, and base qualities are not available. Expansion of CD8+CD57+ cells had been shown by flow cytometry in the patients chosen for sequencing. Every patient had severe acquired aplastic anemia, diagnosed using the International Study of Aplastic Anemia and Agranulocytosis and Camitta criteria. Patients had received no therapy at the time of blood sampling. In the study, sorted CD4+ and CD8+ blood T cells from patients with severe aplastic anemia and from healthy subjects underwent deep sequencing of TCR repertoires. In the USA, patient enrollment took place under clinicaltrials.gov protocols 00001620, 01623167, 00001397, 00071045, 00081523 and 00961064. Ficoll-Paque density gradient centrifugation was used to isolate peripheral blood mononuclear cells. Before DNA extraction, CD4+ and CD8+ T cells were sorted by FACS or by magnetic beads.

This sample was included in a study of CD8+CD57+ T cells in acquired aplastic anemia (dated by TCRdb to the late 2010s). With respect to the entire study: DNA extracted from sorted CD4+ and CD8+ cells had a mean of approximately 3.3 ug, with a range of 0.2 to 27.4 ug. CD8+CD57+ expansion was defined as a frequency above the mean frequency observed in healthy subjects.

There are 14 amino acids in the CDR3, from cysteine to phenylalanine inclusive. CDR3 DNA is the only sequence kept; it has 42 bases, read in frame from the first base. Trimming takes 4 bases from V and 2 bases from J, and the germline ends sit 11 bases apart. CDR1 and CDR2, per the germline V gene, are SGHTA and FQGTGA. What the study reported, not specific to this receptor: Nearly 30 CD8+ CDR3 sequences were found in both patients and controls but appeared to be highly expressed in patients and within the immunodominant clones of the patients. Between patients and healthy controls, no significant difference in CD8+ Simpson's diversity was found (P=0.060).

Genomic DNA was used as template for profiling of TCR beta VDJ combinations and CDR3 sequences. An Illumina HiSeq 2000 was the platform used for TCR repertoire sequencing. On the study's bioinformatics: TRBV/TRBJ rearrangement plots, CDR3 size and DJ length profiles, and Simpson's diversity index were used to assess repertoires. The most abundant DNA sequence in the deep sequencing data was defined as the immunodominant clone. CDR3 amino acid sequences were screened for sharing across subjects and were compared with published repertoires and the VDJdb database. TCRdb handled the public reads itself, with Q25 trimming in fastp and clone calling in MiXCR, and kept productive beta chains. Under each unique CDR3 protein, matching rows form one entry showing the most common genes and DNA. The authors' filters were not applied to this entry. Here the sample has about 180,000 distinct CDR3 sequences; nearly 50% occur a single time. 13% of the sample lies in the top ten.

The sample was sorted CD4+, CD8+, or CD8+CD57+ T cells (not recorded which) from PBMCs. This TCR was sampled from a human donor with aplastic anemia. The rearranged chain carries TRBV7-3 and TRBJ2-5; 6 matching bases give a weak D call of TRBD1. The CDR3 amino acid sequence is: CASSSFGQQETQYF. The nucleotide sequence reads TGTGCCAGCAGCTCATTTGGACAGCAAGAGACCCAGTACTTC.